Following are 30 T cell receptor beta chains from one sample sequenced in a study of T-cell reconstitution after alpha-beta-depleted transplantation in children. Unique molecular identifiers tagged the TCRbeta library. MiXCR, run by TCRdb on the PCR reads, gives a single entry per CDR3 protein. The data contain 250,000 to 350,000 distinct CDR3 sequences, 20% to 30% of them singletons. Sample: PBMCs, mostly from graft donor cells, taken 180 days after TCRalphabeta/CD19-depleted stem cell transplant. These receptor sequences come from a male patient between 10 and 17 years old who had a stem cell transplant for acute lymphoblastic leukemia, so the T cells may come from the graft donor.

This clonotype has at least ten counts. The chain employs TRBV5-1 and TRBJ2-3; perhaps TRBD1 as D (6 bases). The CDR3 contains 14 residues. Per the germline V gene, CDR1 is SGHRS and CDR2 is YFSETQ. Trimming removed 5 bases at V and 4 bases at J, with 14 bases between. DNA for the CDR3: TGCGCCAGCAGGTTACAGGGCGCGTCAGATACGCAGTATTTT. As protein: CASRLQGASDTQYF.

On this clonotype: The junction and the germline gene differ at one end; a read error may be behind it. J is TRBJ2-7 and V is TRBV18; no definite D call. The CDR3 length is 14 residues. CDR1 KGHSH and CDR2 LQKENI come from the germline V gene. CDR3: CASSTPSPAYEQYF. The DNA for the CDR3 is TGTGCCAGCTCAACACCGTCGCCAGCCTACGAGCAGTACTTT.

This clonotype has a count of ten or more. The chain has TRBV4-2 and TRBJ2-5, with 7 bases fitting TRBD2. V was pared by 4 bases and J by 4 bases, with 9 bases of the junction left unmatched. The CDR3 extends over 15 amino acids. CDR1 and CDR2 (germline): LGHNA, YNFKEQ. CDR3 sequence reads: CASSPRRGGAETQYF. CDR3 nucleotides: TGTGCCAGCAGCCCCCGAAGGGGAGGGGCAGAGACCCAGTACTTC.

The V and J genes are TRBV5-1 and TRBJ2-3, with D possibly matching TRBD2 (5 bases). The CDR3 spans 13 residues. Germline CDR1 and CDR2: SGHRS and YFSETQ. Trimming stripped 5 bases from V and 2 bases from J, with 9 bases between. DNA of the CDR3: TGCGCCAGCAGGAGCGGCCACACAGATACGCAGTATTTT. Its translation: CASRSGHTDTQYF.

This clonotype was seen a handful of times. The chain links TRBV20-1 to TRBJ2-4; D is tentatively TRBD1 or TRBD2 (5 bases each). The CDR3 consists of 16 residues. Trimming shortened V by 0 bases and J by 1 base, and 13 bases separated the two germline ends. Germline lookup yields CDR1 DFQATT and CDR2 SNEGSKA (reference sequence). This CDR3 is CSARDFLGEAKNIQYF. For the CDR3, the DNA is TGCAGTGCTAGAGATTTCCTAGGGGAGGCCAAAAACATTCAGTACTTC.

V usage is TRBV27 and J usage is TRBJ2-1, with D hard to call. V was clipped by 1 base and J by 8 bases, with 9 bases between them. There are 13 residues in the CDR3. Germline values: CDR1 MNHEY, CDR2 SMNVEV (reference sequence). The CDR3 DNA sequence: TGTGCCAGCAGTTTATTCAGTACCGATGAGCAGTTCTTC. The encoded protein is CASSLFSTDEQFF.

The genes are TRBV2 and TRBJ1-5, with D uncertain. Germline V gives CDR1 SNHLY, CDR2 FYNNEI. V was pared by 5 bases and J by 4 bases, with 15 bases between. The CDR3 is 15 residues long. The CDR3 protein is CASSRTPKRNQPQHF. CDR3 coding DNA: TGTGCCAGCAGTCGGACCCCGAAGAGGAATCAGCCCCAGCATTTT.

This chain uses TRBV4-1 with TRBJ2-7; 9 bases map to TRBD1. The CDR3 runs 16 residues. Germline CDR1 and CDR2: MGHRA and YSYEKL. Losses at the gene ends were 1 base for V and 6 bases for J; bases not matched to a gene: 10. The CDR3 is CASSQGLRQGDREQYF. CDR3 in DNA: TGCGCCAGCAGCCAAGGGTTGAGACAGGGGGATCGCGAGCAGTACTTC.

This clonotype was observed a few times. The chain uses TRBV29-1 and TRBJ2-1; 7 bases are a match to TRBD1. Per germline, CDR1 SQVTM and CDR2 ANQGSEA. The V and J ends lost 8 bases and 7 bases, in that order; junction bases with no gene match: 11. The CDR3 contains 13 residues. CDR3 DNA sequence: TGCAGCTCCTGTGAGGGGGCGAGGAATGAGCAGTTCTTC. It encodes CSSCEGARNEQFF.

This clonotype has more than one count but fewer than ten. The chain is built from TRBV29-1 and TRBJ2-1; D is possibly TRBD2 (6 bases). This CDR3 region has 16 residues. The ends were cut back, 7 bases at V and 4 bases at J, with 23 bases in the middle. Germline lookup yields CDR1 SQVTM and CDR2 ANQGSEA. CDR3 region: CSGISYGGSTYNEQFF. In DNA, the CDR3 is TGCAGCGGTATATCTTACGGGGGTTCCACTTACAATGAGCAGTTCTTC.

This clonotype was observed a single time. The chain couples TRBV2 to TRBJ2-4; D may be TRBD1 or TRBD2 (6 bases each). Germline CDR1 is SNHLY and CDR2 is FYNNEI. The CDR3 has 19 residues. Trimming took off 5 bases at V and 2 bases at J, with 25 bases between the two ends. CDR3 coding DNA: TGTGCCAGCAGTTTTCGGCCGCTTTGGGGGGCAAAGTCCAAAAACATTCAGTACTTC. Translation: CASSFRPLWGAKSKNIQYF.

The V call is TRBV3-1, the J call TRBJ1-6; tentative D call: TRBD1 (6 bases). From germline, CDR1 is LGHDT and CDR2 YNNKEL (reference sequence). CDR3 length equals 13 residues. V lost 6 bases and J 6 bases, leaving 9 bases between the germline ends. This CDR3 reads CASRQGPNSPLHF. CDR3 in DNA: TGTGCCAGCAGACAGGGACCTAATTCACCCCTCCACTTT.

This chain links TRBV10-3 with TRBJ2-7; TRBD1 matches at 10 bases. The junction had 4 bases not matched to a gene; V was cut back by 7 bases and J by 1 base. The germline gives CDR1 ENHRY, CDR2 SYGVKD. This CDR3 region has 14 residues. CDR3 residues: CAIKPGQGSYEQYF. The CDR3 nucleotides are TGTGCCATCAAACCGGGACAGGGGTCCTACGAGCAGTACTTC.

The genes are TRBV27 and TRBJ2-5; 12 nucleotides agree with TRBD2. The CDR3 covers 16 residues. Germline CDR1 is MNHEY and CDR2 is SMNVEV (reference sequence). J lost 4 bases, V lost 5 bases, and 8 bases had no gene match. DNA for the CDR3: TGTGCCAGCAGTCCTTGGACTAGCGGGAAGGGAGAGACCCAGTACTTC. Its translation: CASSPWTSGKGETQYF.

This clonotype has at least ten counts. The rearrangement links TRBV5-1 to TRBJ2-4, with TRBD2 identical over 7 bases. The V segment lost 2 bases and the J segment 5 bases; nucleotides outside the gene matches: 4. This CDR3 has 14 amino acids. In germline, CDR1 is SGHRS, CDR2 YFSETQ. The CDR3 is CASSLGTIENIQYF. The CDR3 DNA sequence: TGCGCCAGCAGCTTAGGGACTATCGAAAACATTCAGTACTTC.

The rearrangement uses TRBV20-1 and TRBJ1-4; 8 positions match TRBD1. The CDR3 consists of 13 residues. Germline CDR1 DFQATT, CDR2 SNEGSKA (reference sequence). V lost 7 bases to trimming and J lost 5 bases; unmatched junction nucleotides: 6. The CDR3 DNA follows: TGCAGTGTGGACAGGGCACGGAATGAAAAACTGTTTTTT. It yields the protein CSVDRARNEKLFF.

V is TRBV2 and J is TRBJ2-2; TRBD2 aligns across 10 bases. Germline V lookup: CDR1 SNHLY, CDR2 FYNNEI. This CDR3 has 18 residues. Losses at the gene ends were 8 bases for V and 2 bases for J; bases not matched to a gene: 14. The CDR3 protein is CASGTRSGRGLNTGELFF. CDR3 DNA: TGTGCCAGCGGGACCCGGAGCGGGAGGGGCCTAAACACCGGGGAGCTGTTTTTT.

This CDR3 reads CASSYRAATNEKLFF. In DNA form, the CDR3 reads TGTGCCAGCAGCTACCGAGCTGCAACTAATGAAAAACTGTTTTTT. The rearrangement uses TRBV6-5 and TRBJ1-4; no definite D call. V shed 6 bases and J shed 0 bases, with 11 bases lying between them. Germline values: CDR1 MNHEY, CDR2 SVGAGI. The CDR3 has 15 amino acids.

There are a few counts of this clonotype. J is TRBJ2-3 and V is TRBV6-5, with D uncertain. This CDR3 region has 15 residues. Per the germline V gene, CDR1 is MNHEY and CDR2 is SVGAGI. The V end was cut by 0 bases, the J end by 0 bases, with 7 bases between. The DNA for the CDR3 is TGTGCCAGCAGTTACTCGGCAACTAGCACAGATACGCAGTATTTT. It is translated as CASSYSATSTDTQYF.

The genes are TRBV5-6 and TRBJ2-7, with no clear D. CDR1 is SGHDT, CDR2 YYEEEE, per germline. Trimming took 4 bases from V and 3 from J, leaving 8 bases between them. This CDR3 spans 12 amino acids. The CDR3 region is CASSTRGYEQYF. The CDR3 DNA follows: TGTGCCAGCAGCACCAGAGGCTACGAGCAGTACTTC.

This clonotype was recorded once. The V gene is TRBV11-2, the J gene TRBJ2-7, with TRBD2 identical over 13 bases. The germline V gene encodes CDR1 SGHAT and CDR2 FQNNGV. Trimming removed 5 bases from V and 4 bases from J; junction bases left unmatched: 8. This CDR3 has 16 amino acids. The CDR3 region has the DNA TGTGCCAGCAGCCAGGGACTAGCGGGATTGTTATACGAGCAGTACTTC. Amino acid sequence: CASSQGLAGLLYEQYF. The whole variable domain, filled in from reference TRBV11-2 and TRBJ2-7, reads EAGVAQSPRYKIIEKRQSVAFWCNPISGHATLYWYQQILGQGPKLLIQFQNNGVVDDSQLPKDRFSAERLKGVDSTLKIQPAKLEDSAVYLCASSQGLAGLLYEQYFGPGTRLTVT.

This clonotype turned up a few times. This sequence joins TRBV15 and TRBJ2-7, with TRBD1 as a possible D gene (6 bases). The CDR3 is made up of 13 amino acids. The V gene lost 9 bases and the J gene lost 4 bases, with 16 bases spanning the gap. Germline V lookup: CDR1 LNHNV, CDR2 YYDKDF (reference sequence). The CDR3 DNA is TGTGCCACGCGACAGGCCTCGGGGTACGAGCAGTACTTC. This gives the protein CATRQASGYEQYF.

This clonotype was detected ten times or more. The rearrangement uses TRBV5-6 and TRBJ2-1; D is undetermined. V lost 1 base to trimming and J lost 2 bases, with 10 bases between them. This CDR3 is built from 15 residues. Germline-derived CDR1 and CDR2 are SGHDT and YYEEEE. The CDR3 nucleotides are TGTGCCAGCAGCTTGCGGCCGGTGGCCTACAATGAGCAGTTCTTC. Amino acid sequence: CASSLRPVAYNEQFF.

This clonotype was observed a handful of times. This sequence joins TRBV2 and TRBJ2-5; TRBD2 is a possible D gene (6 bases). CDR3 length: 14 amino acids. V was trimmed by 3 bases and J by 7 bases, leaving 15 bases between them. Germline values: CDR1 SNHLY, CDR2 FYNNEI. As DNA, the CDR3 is TGTGCCAGCAGTGACGGGACTCCCCCATGGACCCAGTACTTC. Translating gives CASSDGTPPWTQYF.

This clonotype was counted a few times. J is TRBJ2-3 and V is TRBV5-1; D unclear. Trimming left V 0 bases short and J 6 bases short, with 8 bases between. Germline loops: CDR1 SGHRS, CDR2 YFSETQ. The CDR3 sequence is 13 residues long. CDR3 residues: CASSLGIGDTQYF. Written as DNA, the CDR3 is TGCGCCAGCAGCTTGGGAATAGGGGATACGCAGTATTTT.

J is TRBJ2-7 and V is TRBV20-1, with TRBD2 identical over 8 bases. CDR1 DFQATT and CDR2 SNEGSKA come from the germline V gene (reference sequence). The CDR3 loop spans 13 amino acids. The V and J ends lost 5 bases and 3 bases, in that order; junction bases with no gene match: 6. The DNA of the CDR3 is TGCAGTGCTGGGGGACTAGTGATCTACGAGCAGTACTTC. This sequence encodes CSAGGLVIYEQYF.

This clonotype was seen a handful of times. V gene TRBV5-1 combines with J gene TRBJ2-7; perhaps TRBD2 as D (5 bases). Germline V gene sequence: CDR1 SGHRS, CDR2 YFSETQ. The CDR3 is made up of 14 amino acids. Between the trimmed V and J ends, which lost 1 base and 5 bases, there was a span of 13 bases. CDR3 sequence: CASSLRLPGHEQYF. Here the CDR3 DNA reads TGCGCCAGCAGCTTGAGACTACCCGGGCACGAGCAGTACTTC. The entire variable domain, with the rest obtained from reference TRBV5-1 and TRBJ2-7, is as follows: KAGVTQTPRYLIKTRGQQVTLSCSPISGHRSVSWYQQTPGQGLQFLFEYFSETQRNKGNFPGRFSGRQFSNSRSEMNVSTLELGDSALYLCASSLRLPGHEQYFGPGTRLTVT.

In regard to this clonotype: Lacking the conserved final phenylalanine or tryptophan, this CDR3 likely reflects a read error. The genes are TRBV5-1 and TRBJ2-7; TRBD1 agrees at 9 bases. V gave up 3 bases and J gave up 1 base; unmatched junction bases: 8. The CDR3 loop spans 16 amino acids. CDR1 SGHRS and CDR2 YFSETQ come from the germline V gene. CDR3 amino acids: CASSSTRDRVSYEQYS. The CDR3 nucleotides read TGCGCCAGCAGCTCGACCCGGGACAGGGTATCCTACGAGCAGTACTCC.

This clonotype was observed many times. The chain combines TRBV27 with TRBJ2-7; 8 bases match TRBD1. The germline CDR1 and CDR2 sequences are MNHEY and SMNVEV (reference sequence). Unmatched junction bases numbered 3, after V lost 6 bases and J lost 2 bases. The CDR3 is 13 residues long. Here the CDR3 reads CASRRTGTYEQYF. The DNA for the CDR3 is TGTGCCAGCAGACGGACAGGGACCTACGAGCAGTACTTC.

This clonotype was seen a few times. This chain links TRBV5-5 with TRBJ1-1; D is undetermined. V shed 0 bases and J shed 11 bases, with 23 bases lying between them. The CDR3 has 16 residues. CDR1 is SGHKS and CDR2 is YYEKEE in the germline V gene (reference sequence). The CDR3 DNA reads TGTGCCAGCAGCTTGGATAGACGGGAAGGTTATTTGGTGGCTTTCTTT. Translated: CASSLDRREGYLVAFF.